The entry below gives a single T cell receptor beta chain sequence along with its context. The antigen remains undetermined. This specimen comes from a study of cytomegalovirus exposure and HLA in healthy donors. Study results and caveats: A later analysis revealed that TCR association rates differed between HLA loci, peaking at DRB1 and bottoming out at HLA-C. Some V segments, including TRBV6-2 and TRBV6-3, were excluded as indistinguishable. On later analysis, the bulk of CMV-associated TCR beta chains appeared to be HLA-restricted.

The PCR was carried out with 60 Vbeta primers and 13 Jbeta primers. The table came from immunoSEQ multiplex PCR; TCRdb's copy has only in-frame clones and leaves some out. The sample records about 190,000 clones, 65% to 90% being singletons. With V trimmed by 2 bases and J by 4 bases, 10 bases remained unmatched. The CDR3 is 17 residues long. The germline CDR1 and CDR2 sequences are SGHRS and YFSETQ. The rearrangement uses TRBV5-1 and TRBJ2-3; TRBD2 matches 10 bases. Material: PBMCs. This sequence originates from a woman aged 25 to 39 in good health and CMV-seronegative. This CDR3 is CASSLSGRAGSADTQYF. The DNA of the CDR3 is TGCGCCAGCAGCTTAAGCGGGAGGGCCGGTAGCGCAGATACGCAGTATTTT.